This T cell receptor (beta chain) was recovered during a study of cytomegalovirus exposure and HLA in healthy donors. Study-level information: One earlier analysis, a look at 180 million or so T cells, found some 120 million unique TCR beta sequences. Across around 400 genotyped donors, over 70% landed in the Caucasian-associated ancestry cluster. From HLA-typed donors, an early data release held around 80 million unique TCRs. Study-level points and caveats: Excluded: some indistinguishable V segments such as TRBV6-2 and TRBV6-3.

CDR1 and CDR2 from the germline V gene are LGHNA and YNFKEQ. The ends lost 0 bases at V and 3 bases at J; junction bases unmatched: 5. This CDR3 spans 15 amino acids. The PCR made use of 60 Vbeta and 13 Jbeta primers. Generated by immunoSEQ multiplex PCR, the TCRdb table keeps only in-frame clones and is missing some. The data hold 100,000 to 150,000 clones, with roughly 15% observed a single time. This clone was observed a few times. As yet, its antigen is unknown. The clonotype originates from a female donor in good health and CMV-seropositive. Sequencing was performed on PBMCs. The genes are TRBV4-2 and TRBJ2-7, with 7 bases identical to TRBD1. The CDR3 region is CASSQEGRGFYEQYF. The CDR3 nucleotides read TGTGCCAGCAGCCAAGAGGGCAGGGGGTTCTACGAGCAGTACTTC.